Listed below are T cell receptor beta chains from one sample, sequenced in a study of post-analysis software for immune sequencing data. TCRdb processed the PCR reads anew with MiXCR; each CDR3 protein has one entry. The sample lists roughly 580,000 distinct CDR3 sequences, around 47% occurring once. Sequencing was performed on blood. Receptor source: a girl between 5 and 17 years old with multiple sclerosis. Both conserved end residues are part of each CDR3. The D gene is left open where the match is weak. Part of the rows lack a size; the others show once, few, many or a class for expanded clones.

d_gene | j_gene | v_gene | abundance | CDR3nt | CDR3aa
TRBD1 | TRBJ1-2 | TRBV24-1 | few | TGTGCCACCAGTGATTCGGACAGGGGCTACCTTAACTATGGCTACACCTTC | CATSDSDRGYLNYGYTF
TRBD1 | TRBJ2-1 | TRBV29-1 | NA | TGCAGCGTTGTGAACAGGGGGTTGAATGAGCAGTTCTTC | CSVVNRGLNEQFF
TRBD1 | TRBJ2-3 | TRBV12-3/TRBV12-4 | NA | TGTGCCAGCAGCCCCAGGGGGCGCCTGAGAACAGATGTGCAGTATTTT | CASSPRGRLRTDVQYF
NA | TRBJ2-1 | TRBV27 | NA | TGTGCCAGCAGTTTCGGGGACCACAGCTCCTACAATGAGCAGTTCTTC | CASSFGDHSSYNEQFF
NA | TRBJ1-1 | TRBV29-1 | NA | TGCAGCGTTGAAGGACAGAGACGAAACACTGAAGCTTTCTTT | CSVEGQRRNTEAFF
TRBD1 | TRBJ2-1 | TRBV7-9 | once | TGTGCCAGCAGCTCAAGCCCCGGGACAGGGGGCGATGAGCAGTTCTTC | CASSSSPGTGGDEQFF
TRBD2 | TRBJ2-1 | TRBV12-3/TRBV12-4 | NA | TGTGCCAGCACTCCACTAGCGGTCTCCTACAATGAGCAGTTCTTC | CASTPLAVSYNEQFF
NA | TRBJ2-7 | TRBV5-1 | few | TGCGCCAGCAGCTCTGAAGGGCCCGGGCCTAACGAGCAGTACTTC | CASSSEGPGPNEQYF
NA | TRBJ2-7 | TRBV20-1 | NA | TGCAGTGCTAGGCAGGGGTATGGATCCTACGAGCAGTACTTC | CSARQGYGSYEQYF
TRBD1 | TRBJ2-7 | TRBV20-1 | NA | TGCAGTGCTAGAGATTTCGCAGGGGGCGACGGGGGCTCCTACGAGCAGTACTTC | CSARDFAGGDGGSYEQYF
TRBD1 | TRBJ2-7 | TRBV7-9 | NA | TGTGCCAGCAGCTGGACAGGGGCAAGCTCCTACGAGCAGTACTTC | CASSWTGASSYEQYF
NA | TRBJ1-5 | TRBV20-1 | NA | TGCAGTGCTAGAGAAGCACGGGGCACTCAGCCCCAGCATTTT | CSAREARGTQPQHF
NA | TRBJ2-5 | TRBV6-5 | NA | TGTGCCAGCAGTTACGGATATCGAGGGGCTGGAGAGACCCAGTACTTC | CASSYGYRGAGETQYF
TRBD2 | TRBJ2-1 | TRBV20-1 | few | TGCAGTGCTAGAGATGGGACTAGCGGGGGGGCCTCCGAGCAGTTCTTC | CSARDGTSGGASEQFF
NA | TRBJ2-5 | TRBV5-5 | NA | TGTGCCAGCAGCTTTTGGCCCTTACAAGAGACCCAGTACTTC | CASSFWPLQETQYF
NA | TRBJ1-1 | TRBV20-1 | NA | TGCAGTGCTTCTAAAACCGGGGTCCGATTAACGAACACTGAAGCTTTCTTT | CSASKTGVRLTNTEAFF
NA | TRBJ2-6 | TRBV13 | NA | TGTGCCAGCAGCACCTTGACTGGGTCCTCTGGGGCCAACGTCCTGACTTTC | CASSTLTGSSGANVLTF
NA | TRBJ2-7 | TRBV5-8 | few | TGTGCCAGCAGCTTCCGTGGGGCTTCTTGGGAGCAGTACTTC | CASSFRGASWEQYF
NA | TRBJ2-3 | TRBV12-3/TRBV12-4 | NA | TGTGCCAGCAGCCCTCCCCGTGGACTCCCTGATACGCAGTATTTT | CASSPPRGLPDTQYF
NA | TRBJ1-5 | TRBV12-3/TRBV12-4 | NA | TGTGCCAGCATCCAAGCGGCAAGCAATCAGCCCCAGCATTTT | CASIQAASNQPQHF
TRBD2 | TRBJ2-5 | TRBV3-1 | NA | TGTGCCAGCAGCCAACAAGGGCGTGGGGGACTAGCGGGCCAAGAGACCCAGTACTTC | CASSQQGRGGLAGQETQYF
NA | TRBJ2-7 | TRBV4-1 | NA | TGCGCCAGCAGCCAAGGACTCCAGGCCCGGAGGGACGAGCAGTACTTC | CASSQGLQARRDEQYF
NA | TRBJ2-5 | TRBV27 | NA | TGTGCCAGCAGTTTAAGGCAGGACACCACGCAGTACTTC | CASSLRQDTTQYF
NA | TRBJ1-2 | TRBV5-1 | once | TGCGCCAGCAGCTTGGAGGCAGATGGCTACACCTTC | CASSLEADGYTF
TRBD1 | TRBJ2-1 | TRBV10-3 | NA | TGTGCCATCAGAATACCGGGACAGGGGTCCAATGAGCAGTTCTTC | CAIRIPGQGSNEQFF
TRBD1 | TRBJ2-7 | TRBV13 | NA | TGTGCCAGCAGCAAAGGATTGGGACAGGGATCGTACGAGCAGTACTTC | CASSKGLGQGSYEQYF
NA | TRBJ2-7 | TRBV7-9 | NA | TGTGCCAGCAGCTCAGAGGGAGGCACTCTATACGAGCAGTACTTC | CASSSEGGTLYEQYF
NA | TRBJ2-7 | TRBV5-6 | NA | TGTGCCAGCAGCTTGGTGCTCGGTTCGGGTTTCGAGCAGTACTTC | CASSLVLGSGFEQYF
NA | TRBJ2-7 | TRBV2 | once | TGTGCCAGCCAAAACTCAGGGGCTTGGGGCTACGAGCAGTACTTC | CASQNSGAWGYEQYF
NA | TRBJ1-1 | TRBV6-5 | NA | TGTGCCAGTATTCAAATGGGGAACACTGAAGCTTTCTTT | CASIQMGNTEAFF
NA | TRBJ2-1 | TRBV11-3 | NA | TGTGCCAGCAGCTTATCCTCTAGCCGCAATGAGCAGTTCTTC | CASSLSSSRNEQFF
TRBD2 | TRBJ2-7 | TRBV5-1 | few | TGCGCCAGCAGCGCTCACAGGACTAGCGGCTACGAGCAGTACTTC | CASSAHRTSGYEQYF
NA | TRBJ2-3 | TRBV24-1 | NA | TGTGCCACCAGTGATTTACGTGGCACAGATACGCAGTATTTT | CATSDLRGTDTQYF
NA | TRBJ1-5 | TRBV18 | few | TGTGCCAGCTCACTCCAGGGACCCAATCAGCCCCAGCATTTT | CASSLQGPNQPQHF
NA | TRBJ1-5 | TRBV7-9 | NA | TGTGCCAGCAGCGATACTGGAGCCTATCAGCCCCAGCATTTT | CASSDTGAYQPQHF
NA | TRBJ2-3 | TRBV27 | once | TGTGCCAGCAGCATGGGCGCAAGGACAGATACGCAGTATTTT | CASSMGARTDTQYF
NA | TRBJ2-5 | TRBV5-1 | NA | TGCGCCAGCAGCTTGGGATTCGGGCCGGAGACCCAGTACTTC | CASSLGFGPETQYF
TRBD1 | TRBJ2-5 | TRBV20-1 | few | TGCAGTGCTAGAGATAACAGGGGGAAAGAGACCCAGTACTTC | CSARDNRGKETQYF
TRBD1 | TRBJ1-1 | TRBV20-1 | NA | TGCAGTGCACCTGGACAGGGAGACACTGAAGCTTTCTTT | CSAPGQGDTEAFF